A single sample gave rise to the 29 T cell receptor beta chains below, sequenced in a study of T-cell reconstitution after alpha-beta-depleted transplantation in children. It was with unique molecular identifiers that the TCRbeta library was prepared. TCRdb analysed the PCR reads with MiXCR anew, one entry per CDR3 protein. The table records about 640,000 distinct CDR3 sequences, roughly 13% of them present only once. Sequencing used PBMCs, mostly from graft donor cells, obtained 360 days after TCRalphabeta/CD19-depleted stem cell transplant. Receptors were obtained from a male patient between 10 and 17 years old who had a stem cell transplant for acute myeloid leukemia, so the T cells may come from the graft donor.

The rearrangement links TRBV7-9 to TRBJ1-4; 7 bases fit TRBD1. Looked up from germline, CDR1 is SEHNR and CDR2 is FQNEAQ (reference sequence). The CDR3 has 16 residues. Trimming cost V 4 bases and J 6 bases; bases outside gene matches: 11. The CDR3 bases are TGTGCCAGCAGCTCCCGGGAGGGGGCCGTTTATGAAAAACTGTTTTTT. Its protein is CASSSREGAVYEKLFF.

This clonotype showed up just a few times. CDR3: CSARDSQKGTGELFF. CDR3 coding DNA: TGCAGTGCTAGAGATAGCCAAAAGGGAACCGGGGAGCTGTTTTTT. The chain carries TRBV20-1 and TRBJ2-2; no definite D call. Germline V CDR1 and CDR2: DFQATT, SNEGSKA (reference sequence). The CDR3 loop spans 15 amino acids. V dropped 0 bases and J dropped 5 bases, with 13 bases sitting between them.

This clonotype was detected a few times. The rearrangement uses TRBV6-5 and TRBJ2-5; weak D call: TRBD2 (6 bases). Germline values: CDR1 MNHEY, CDR2 SVGAGI. Trimming left V 0 bases short and J 2 bases short, with 13 bases between. The CDR3 contains 16 residues. The CDR3 here is CASSYSEVGRQETQYF. CDR3 bases: TGTGCCAGCAGTTACTCGGAGGTTGGGAGGCAAGAGACCCAGTACTTC.

V usage is TRBV20-1 and J usage is TRBJ2-1; TRBD2 aligns across 8 bases. Trimming took 6 bases from V and 8 from J; bases not matched to a gene: 18. The CDR3 consists of 16 residues. CDR1 and CDR2 from the germline V gene are DFQATT and SNEGSKA (reference sequence). CDR3 sequence reads: CSATQASGGPLDEQFF. The CDR3 nucleotides are TGCAGTGCCACCCAAGCTTCGGGAGGGCCATTAGATGAGCAGTTCTTC.

This clonotype was seen repeatedly, ten times or more. The chain employs TRBV29-1 and TRBJ2-7; tentative D call: TRBD2 (6 bases). CDR1 and CDR2 (germline): SQVTM, ANQGSEA. The CDR3 contains 12 residues. The V end lost 4 bases, the J end lost 5 bases, and 12 bases lay between the germline ends. The CDR3 reads CSVGWGDHEQYF. The CDR3 DNA is TGCAGCGTTGGCTGGGGGGACCACGAGCAGTACTTC.

This clonotype was recorded a few times. This chain's CDR3 is CASSHLPLPNEQFF. CDR3 nucleotides: TGTGCCAGCAGTCACCTGCCCCTGCCGAATGAGCAGTTCTTC. The V call is TRBV7-9, the J call TRBJ2-1, with D unclear. Trimming stripped 6 bases from V and 7 bases from J, with 16 bases between. This CDR3 contains 14 residues. The germline CDR1 and CDR2 sequences are SEHNR and FQNEAQ (reference sequence).

This clonotype was seen ten or more times. The chain has TRBV4-3 and TRBJ2-2; 11 positions agree with TRBD2. V was clipped by 1 base and J by 0 bases; unmatched bases: 4. Germline V lookup: CDR1 LGHNA, CDR2 YSLEER. The CDR3 contains 18 residues. The CDR3 is CASSQAVAGGANTGELFF. The CDR3 bases are TGCGCCAGCAGCCAAGCAGTAGCGGGAGGGGCGAACACCGGGGAGCTGTTTTTT.

A few counts support this clonotype. This chain connects TRBV27 to TRBJ1-5; D might be TRBD1 (5 bases). The length of the CDR3 is 11 residues. Germline CDR1 is MNHEY and CDR2 is SMNVEV (reference sequence). The V end was cut by 5 bases, the J end by 15 bases, with 14 bases between. The CDR3 DNA reads as TGTGCCAGCAGTAACCATCCGGGACGGCATTTT. Protein sequence: CASSNHPGRHF.

The gene calls are TRBV20-1 and TRBJ2-3, with 8 bases lining up with TRBD2. Germline loops: CDR1 DFQATT, CDR2 SNEGSKA (reference sequence). V shed 2 bases, J shed 6 bases, and the junction held 4 bases outside the gene matches. The CDR3 has 13 residues. For the CDR3, the DNA is TGCAGTGCTAGACCCGGGACTAGGGATACGCAGTATTTT. Translated, it gives CSARPGTRDTQYF.

The V call is TRBV7-3, the J call TRBJ2-3; TRBD2 matches at 8 bases. The CDR3 is made up of 12 amino acids. Germline trimming cut 8 bases from V and 4 bases from J; bases unmatched to any gene: 2. Germline V gene lookup returns CDR1 SGHTA and CDR2 FQGTGA. CDR3 in DNA: TGTGCCAGCGGACTAGCCGCAGATACGCAGTATTTT. Translating gives CASGLAADTQYF.

This clonotype was counted at least ten times. The V and J genes are TRBV10-3 and TRBJ2-1, with TRBD2 matching over 8 bases. The V segment lost 6 bases and the J segment 9 bases; nucleotides outside the gene matches: 13. Germline V gene data show CDR1 as ENHRY and CDR2 as SYGVKD. The CDR3 is made up of 15 amino acids. The CDR3 loop reads CAIRPGLGFGGEQFF. Written as DNA, the CDR3 is TGTGCCATCAGGCCGGGACTAGGTTTCGGGGGTGAGCAGTTCTTC.

The gene calls are TRBV29-1 and TRBJ1-2, with a possible D match to TRBD1 (5 bases). Deletions cut 3 bases from V and 4 bases from J, with 15 bases between. Germline CDR1 is SQVTM and CDR2 is ANQGSEA. This CDR3 is built from 14 residues. The CDR3 DNA reads as TGCAGCGTTGAGATACGTCGGGACGGCTATGGCTACACCTTC. Protein: CSVEIRRDGYGYTF.

This sequence joins TRBV6-2 or TRBV6-3 and TRBJ2-2; possible D gene TRBD2, 6 bases. Trimming pared 7 bases from V and 0 bases from J, leaving 15 bases between. CDR1 MNHEY and CDR2 SVGEGT come from the germline V gene. This CDR3 contains 16 residues. This chain's CDR3 is CASTWDLAPNTGELFF. CDR3 nucleotides: TGTGCCAGCACCTGGGATCTAGCGCCGAACACCGGGGAGCTGTTTTTT.

The chain employs TRBV4-3 and TRBJ1-1; D might be TRBD1 (5 bases). The CDR3 contains 15 residues. Germline V lookup: CDR1 LGHNA, CDR2 YSLEER. The germline V and J ends were trimmed by 3 bases and 5 bases, with 16 bases remaining between them. As DNA, the CDR3 is TGCGCCAGCAGCCAGCCTGGGGCTCTGGGGACTGAAGCTTTCTTT. It encodes CASSQPGALGTEAFF.

The rearrangement uses TRBV7-9 and TRBJ2-7, with unresolved D. Germline-derived CDR1 and CDR2 are SEHNR and FQNEAQ (reference sequence). The CDR3 is 15 residues long. Trimming left V 0 bases short and J 4 bases short, with 13 bases between. The chain's CDR3 is CASSLARPAMYEQYF. CDR3 in DNA: TGTGCCAGCAGCTTAGCGAGGCCAGCAATGTACGAGCAGTACTTC.

This clonotype has just a few counts. The chain is built from TRBV28 and TRBJ2-2; D unresolved. Per the germline V gene, CDR1 is MDHEN and CDR2 is SYDVKM. V was clipped by 4 bases and J by 6 bases, with 18 bases between them. CDR3 length equals 16 residues. The CDR3 coding sequence is TGTGCCAGCAGTTCCGACCTCGGACGATCGTCCGGGGAGCTGTTTTTT. Amino acids: CASSSDLGRSSGELFF.

The chain carries TRBV10-3 and TRBJ1-2, with D unresolved. CDR1 is ENHRY, CDR2 SYGVKD, per germline. The CDR3 covers 16 residues. Trimming stripped 0 bases from V and 4 bases from J, with 15 bases between. The DNA of the CDR3 is TGTGCCATCAGTGAGTCGATCGGGCTACGATCCTATGGCTACACCTTC. Its protein product is CAISESIGLRSYGYTF.

This clonotype was detected ten times or more. The chain employs TRBV29-1 and TRBJ2-3; 12 positions match TRBD2. The CDR3 runs to 12 residues. CDR1 SQVTM and CDR2 ANQGSEA come from the germline V gene. Trimming cost V 7 bases and J 6 bases; bases outside gene matches: 2. The CDR3 nucleotides read TGCAGCGGTGGACTAGCGGGGGATACGCAGTATTTT. This gives the protein CSGGLAGDTQYF.

This clonotype turned up a few times. The chain employs TRBV6-2 or TRBV6-3 and TRBJ1-4, with D uncertain. Trimming cost V 6 bases and J 6 bases, with 8 bases left between them. This CDR3 region has 12 residues. CDR1 and CDR2 from the germline V gene are MNHEY and SVGEGT. For the CDR3, the DNA is TGTGCCAGCAGACCGAGGGATGAAAAACTGTTTTTT. This gives the protein CASRPRDEKLFF.

This clonotype was observed at least ten times. The rearrangement joins TRBV20-1 to TRBJ2-3; 11 bases line up with TRBD2. Per the germline V gene, CDR1 is DFQATT and CDR2 is SNEGSKA (reference sequence). Trimming took 6 bases from V and 3 from J; bases not matched to a gene: 5. The CDR3 extends over 14 amino acids. The CDR3 DNA follows: TGCAGTGCCGATGGGACTAGCGGAACAGATACGCAGTATTTT. This translates into CSADGTSGTDTQYF.

The gene calls are TRBV19 and TRBJ2-1; 12 bases match TRBD2. J lost 0 bases, V lost 3 bases, and 6 bases had no gene match. This CDR3 is built from 18 residues. Germline CDR1 reads LNHDA; CDR2 reads SQIVND (reference sequence). In DNA, the CDR3 is TGTGCCAGTAGTATTTTCCTAGCGGGAGGGATCTCCTACAATGAGCAGTTCTTC. Its protein product is CASSIFLAGGISYNEQFF.

This clonotype was counted only a few times. The CDR3 sequence: CASSLDRPTVYEQYF. The CDR3 DNA follows: TGTGCCAGCAGCTTAGACAGGCCCACAGTCTACGAGCAGTACTTC. The chain recombines TRBV11-1 with TRBJ2-7, with D possibly matching TRBD1 (5 bases). The CDR3 length is 15 residues. Trimming shortened V by 1 base and J by 3 bases, and 13 bases separated the two germline ends. Germline values: CDR1 SGHAT, CDR2 FQDESV (reference sequence).

The chain uses TRBV4-2 and TRBJ2-7, with D possibly being TRBD1 (5 bases). The V end was cut by 0 bases, the J end by 4 bases, with 10 bases between. The germline CDR1 and CDR2 sequences are LGHNA and YNFKEQ. The CDR3 has 14 residues. The CDR3 DNA sequence: TGTGCCAGCAGCCAAGATGGGGCGATTTACGAGCAGTACTTC. Translation gives CASSQDGAIYEQYF.

Remarks on this clonotype: Given the absence of the conserved phenylalanine or tryptophan at the CDR3 end, a read error is likely. The limits of the CDR3 on the DNA are not certain, so only TCRdb's listed CDR3 is given. The chain couples TRBV5-5 to TRBJ2-5. The CDR3 has 11 residues if both end residues are counted. CDR1 and CDR2 (germline): SGHKS, YYEKEE (reference sequence). The chain's CDR3 is CASSLNPTPKV.

The table lists this clonotype with a few counts. The chain couples TRBV20-1 to TRBJ2-1, with D uncertain. The CDR3 loop spans 16 amino acids. The ends were cut back, 1 base at V and 12 bases at J, with 25 bases in the middle. CDR1 is DFQATT, CDR2 SNEGSKA, per germline (reference sequence). CDR3 loop: CSARARPPDHVVGQFF. CDR3 in DNA: TGCAGTGCTAGAGCCCGCCCCCCCGACCATGTAGTGGGGCAGTTCTTC.

This clonotype was recorded a few times. The rearrangement links TRBV11-2 to TRBJ2-1; D is perhaps TRBD1 or TRBD2 (7 bases each). The CDR3 consists of 18 residues. Germline V lookup: CDR1 SGHAT, CDR2 FQNNGV. V was clipped by 5 bases and J by 6 bases, with 26 bases between them. CDR3 sequence reads: CASSPIQGRAGSRNEQFF. CDR3 in DNA: TGTGCCAGCAGCCCTATACAGGGGAGAGCGGGAAGCCGCAATGAGCAGTTCTTC.

The chain combines TRBV14 with TRBJ2-2; no clear D gene. This CDR3 has 14 residues. V lost 1 base to trimming and J lost 5 bases, with 8 bases between them. Germline V lookup: CDR1 SGHDN, CDR2 FVKESK. The CDR3 DNA is TGTGCCAGCAGCCAAGCCCTGGGAACCGGGGAGCTGTTTTTT. Protein product: CASSQALGTGELFF.

This clonotype has just a few counts. The chain employs TRBV28 and TRBJ1-2, with D perhaps matching TRBD1 (5 bases). V lost 5 bases and J 8 bases, leaving 15 bases between the germline ends. This CDR3 contains 13 residues. The germline V gene has CDR1 MDHEN and CDR2 SYDVKM. CDR3 in DNA: TGTGCCAGCAGTAGAGGGGAGCAAGGGGGCTACACCTTC. It encodes CASSRGEQGGYTF.

The J gene is TRBJ2-7, the V gene TRBV12-3 or TRBV12-4, with D perhaps matching TRBD2 (5 bases). V was clipped by 10 bases and J by 0 bases, with 13 bases between them. CDR3 length equals 13 residues. The CDR3 DNA reads as TGTGCCACTGGGAGTGGAAGCTCCTACGAGCAGTACTTC. It specifies CATGSGSSYEQYF.